A single sample gave rise to the 26 T cell receptor beta chains below, sequenced in a study of cytomegalovirus exposure and HLA in healthy donors. Primers included in the PCR were 60 Vbeta and 13 Jbeta primers. Assay used: immunoSEQ multiplex PCR; TCRdb lists only in-frame clones, some missing. The profile covers fewer than 200,000 clones, with around 85% appearing a single time and about 4.5% taken by the ten largest. Specimen: PBMCs. The origin of the receptors is a man aged 35 to 55 in good health and CMV-seronegative.

As for this clone: An end of the junction does not agree with germline; a read error may underlie this. The chain recombines TRBV7-9 with TRBJ1-1; 7 bases are a match to TRBD1. The CDR3 contains 13 residues. Germline CDR1 reads SEHNR; CDR2 reads FQNEAQ (reference sequence). The DNA for the CDR3 is TGTGCCAGCAGATTAGGACAGGACACTGAAGCTTTCTTT. Its translation: CASRLGQDTEAFF.

The chain recombines TRBV7-9 with TRBJ2-7, with a possible D match to TRBD1 (8 bases). The CDR3 covers 14 residues. V dropped 1 base and J dropped 5 bases, with 12 bases sitting between them. Germline CDR1 and CDR2: SEHNR and FQNEAQ (reference sequence). As DNA, the CDR3 is TGTGCCAGCAGCTTAGACAGGGGGGGGGACGAGCAGTACTTC. Amino acids: CASSLDRGGDEQYF.

This rearrangement joins TRBV11-2 to TRBJ2-7; TRBD1 is a possible D gene (6 bases). CDR3 length equals 13 residues. V shed 8 bases and J shed 3 bases, with 14 bases lying between them. Germline V gene data show CDR1 as SGHAT and CDR2 as FQNNGV. The CDR3 DNA is TGTGCCAGCCGGAGGACAGCAGACTACGAGCAGTACTTC. Its protein product is CASRRTADYEQYF.

This clone has only one observation. The chain employs TRBV19 and TRBJ1-6, with D maybe TRBD1 (6 bases). The CDR3 length is 16 residues. From germline, CDR1 is LNHDA and CDR2 SQIVND (reference sequence). V lost 5 bases and J 10 bases, leaving 21 bases between the germline ends. The CDR3 loop reads CASSLVQGDGRSPLHF. Written as DNA, the CDR3 is TGTGCCAGTAGTTTGGTACAGGGTGATGGTCGCTCACCCCTCCACTTT.

The rearrangement joins TRBV5-4 to TRBJ2-5; D uncertain. Trimming stripped 0 bases from V and 3 bases from J, with 12 bases between. The CDR3 is 15 amino acids. The germline gives CDR1 SGHNT, CDR2 YYREEE (reference sequence). The CDR3 nucleotides read TGTGCCAGCAGCTTGGATGGGCCTAACAAAGAGACCCAGTACTTC. Amino acids: CASSLDGPNKETQYF.

There are a few counts of this clone. This chain connects TRBV6-1 to TRBJ2-3; maybe TRBD1 (5 bases). Germline loops: CDR1 MNHNS, CDR2 SASEGT. The V end lost 1 base, the J end lost 4 bases, and 12 bases lay between the germline ends. The CDR3 covers 15 residues. CDR3 in DNA: TGTGCCAGCAGTGAAGGTACAGGATCGCCAGATACGCAGTATTTT. Translated, it gives CASSEGTGSPDTQYF.

This clone came up a few times. V is TRBV1 and J is TRBJ1-5; TRBD1 is taken as the D call from the table, unchecked against the DNA. TRBV1 is a pseudogene locus. The CDR3 extends over 21 amino acids. The chain's CDR3 is CTSSQIGERGPPLVRNQPQHF. CDR3 nucleotides: TGCACCAGCAGCCAAATAGGGGAAAGGGGGCCTCCCTTAGTCCGCAATCAGCCCCAGCATTTT.

This chain links TRBV11-2 with TRBJ1-2, with a weak D call TRBD1 (5 bases). This CDR3 contains 16 residues. Germline V CDR1 and CDR2: SGHAT, FQNNGV. Deletions cut 5 bases from V and 3 bases from J, with 19 bases between. CDR3 loop: CASSPEGPGTYYGYTF. The CDR3 DNA sequence: TGTGCCAGCAGCCCGGAGGGTCCGGGGACCTACTATGGCTACACCTTC.

The genes are TRBV4-3 and TRBJ2-7, with a possible D match to TRBD2 (6 bases). V shed 6 bases and J shed 6 bases, with 21 bases lying between them. This CDR3 is 15 amino acids long. Germline V CDR1 and CDR2: LGHNA, YSLEER. CDR3 in amino acids: CASSQTFGGQGEQYF. CDR3 DNA: TGCGCCAGCAGTCAAACATTTGGAGGGCAGGGCGAGCAGTACTTC.

For the CDR3, the DNA is TGCGCCAGCAGCTTGGAACTAGCGGGGGGAACAGATACGCAGTATTTT. This gives the protein CASSLELAGGTDTQYF. The rearrangement joins TRBV5-1 to TRBJ2-3, with TRBD2 identical over 12 bases. Germline CDR1 SGHRS, CDR2 YFSETQ. With 0 bases clipped from V and 3 bases from J, the junction kept 2 bases outside the gene matches. This CDR3 has 16 amino acids.

The J gene is TRBJ2-5, the V gene TRBV5-1; TRBD2 aligns across 8 bases. Germline V CDR1 and CDR2: SGHRS, YFSETQ. The CDR3 runs to 13 residues. Trimming at V came to 4 bases and at J to 3 bases, leaving 2 bases not matched to a gene. CDR3 loop: CASSPGGEETQYF. DNA for the CDR3: TGCGCCAGCAGCCCGGGGGGGGAAGAGACCCAGTACTTC.

The rearrangement uses TRBV7-3 and TRBJ2-1, with 10 bases that match TRBD2. V shed 6 bases and J 15 bases; nucleotides not matched to a gene: 8. CDR3 length: 12 amino acids. Germline CDR1 SGHTA, CDR2 FQGTGA. CDR3 in amino acids: CASSPNSGGLFF. DNA for the CDR3: TGTGCCAGCAGTCCTAATAGCGGGGGGTTGTTCTTC.

The chain uses TRBV6-6 and TRBJ1-3; D gene ambiguous. With 5 bases removed from V and 7 bases from J, the gap between germline ends came to 9 bases. CDR3 length: 12 amino acids. Germline-derived CDR1 and CDR2 are MNHNY and SVGAGI (reference sequence). CDR3 DNA sequence: TGTGCCAGCAGTCCCGACTGGAACACCATATATTTT. Its translation is CASSPDWNTIYF.

This chain joins TRBV9 and TRBJ2-5, with D unresolved. Germline V lookup: CDR1 SGDLS, CDR2 YYNGEE. The CDR3 has 14 amino acids. The V and J ends lost 1 base and 2 bases respectively, with 9 bases between them. In DNA form, the CDR3 reads TGTGCCAGCAGCGTAAGTGACATACAAGAGACCCAGTACTTC. This sequence encodes CASSVSDIQETQYF.

This clone appeared a few times. The chain joins TRBV27 to TRBJ1-5, with TRBD1 matching over 8 bases. The CDR3 spans 15 residues. Germline CDR1 reads MNHEY; CDR2 reads SMNVEV (reference sequence). V gave up 3 bases and J gave up 2 bases; unmatched junction bases: 3. CDR3 sequence (DNA): TGTGCCAGCAGTTTTGTGGGACAGGGCAATCAGCCCCAGCATTTT. Its translation: CASSFVGQGNQPQHF.

The CDR3 DNA reads TGTGCCATCAGGGGGGGGACTGAAGCTTTCTTT. Protein product: CAIRGGTEAFF. The V call is TRBV10-3, the J call TRBJ1-1; TRBD1 might be the D (5 bases). Trimming cost V 6 bases and J 5 bases, with 7 bases left between them. The CDR3 covers 11 residues. From germline, CDR1 is ENHRY and CDR2 SYGVKD.

The rearrangement uses TRBV7-2 and TRBJ1-6; a weak D match, TRBD1 (5 bases). Trimming stripped 5 bases from V and 0 bases from J, with 14 bases between. Germline lookup yields CDR1 SGHTA and CDR2 FQGNSA. The CDR3 extends over 17 amino acids. The CDR3 nucleotides are TGTGCCAGCAGCCCCGACAGCTCGAGCTCCTATAATTCACCCCTCCACTTT. It encodes CASSPDSSSSYNSPLHF.

This rearrangement joins TRBV28 to TRBJ2-2, with D perhaps matching TRBD2 (5 bases). Germline CDR1 and CDR2: MDHEN and SYDVKM. This CDR3 has 13 amino acids. Trimming left V 3 bases short and J 5 bases short, with 7 bases between. The CDR3 loop reads CASSFGETGELFF. DNA of the CDR3: TGTGCCAGCAGTTTCGGGGAAACCGGGGAGCTGTTTTTT.

The V and J genes are TRBV10-3 and TRBJ2-3, with a weak D call TRBD1 (6 bases). CDR3 length equals 15 residues. The V gene's germline CDR1 is ENHRY and CDR2 SYGVKD. Trimming pared 10 bases from V and 5 bases from J, leaving 22 bases between. The CDR3 sequence: CASSLTTGLGDTQYF. CDR3 DNA: TGTGCCAGCAGCCTCACCACAGGGTTAGGAGATACGCAGTATTTT.

This clone was detected a few times. The chain carries TRBV7-6 and TRBJ2-7; D is unclear. V lost 4 bases and J lost 7, with 14 bases in between. The CDR3 contains 13 residues. The germline CDR1 and CDR2 sequences are SGHVS and FNYEAQ. CDR3 coding DNA: TGTGCCAGCAGCTCCTCAACTTCTTGGGAGCAGTACTTC. Its translation is CASSSSTSWEQYF.

For the CDR3, the DNA is TGTGCCAGCAGTTTACTAGGGACTGCGGTCTACGAGCAGTACTTC. Protein: CASSLLGTAVYEQYF. This chain uses TRBV6-5 with TRBJ2-7; possibly TRBD2 for D (6 bases). Germline CDR1 MNHEY, CDR2 SVGAGI. This CDR3 contains 15 residues. V lost 4 bases, J lost 3 bases, and 16 bases lay in between.

V gene TRBV9 combines with J gene TRBJ2-2; unclear D gene. The germline CDR1 and CDR2 sequences are SGDLS and YYNGEE. CDR3 length: 13 residues. Trimming cost V 6 bases and J 1 base, with 7 bases left between them. CDR3 DNA sequence: TGTGCCAGCATGGCAGGGAACACCGGGGAGCTGTTTTTT. Translating gives CASMAGNTGELFF.

J is TRBJ1-3 and V is TRBV6-6; D not certain. This CDR3 contains 14 residues. Trimming removed 5 bases from V and 1 base from J, with 9 bases in between. Germline-derived CDR1 and CDR2 are MNHNY and SVGAGI (reference sequence). In DNA form, the CDR3 reads TGTGCCAGCAGTGGAGCGGAATCTGGAAACACCATATATTTT. The encoded protein is CASSGAESGNTIYF.

The genes are TRBV4-3 and TRBJ2-1; D is possibly TRBD2 (6 bases). V lost 8 bases to trimming and J lost 6 bases, with 17 bases between them. Per germline, CDR1 LGHNA and CDR2 YSLEER. The CDR3 loop spans 14 amino acids. The chain's CDR3 is CASGSRGLGNEQFF. The CDR3 nucleotides read TGCGCCAGCGGCTCGCGGGGTCTTGGCAATGAGCAGTTCTTC.

V usage is TRBV7-6 and J usage is TRBJ2-2; 12 bases agree with TRBD2. Germline V lookup: CDR1 SGHVS, CDR2 FNYEAQ. This CDR3 region has 15 residues. Trimming at V came to 6 bases and at J to 8 bases, leaving 7 bases not matched to a gene. CDR3 amino acids: CASSPWTSGAGELFF. The DNA of the CDR3 is TGTGCCAGCAGTCCTTGGACTAGCGGGGCGGGGGAGCTGTTTTTT.

The chain joins TRBV7-9 to TRBJ2-1, with TRBD1 identical over 10 bases. CDR1 is SEHNR and CDR2 is FQNEAQ in the germline V gene (reference sequence). Trimming removed 5 bases from V and 8 bases from J; junction bases left unmatched: 6. The CDR3 contains 14 residues. For the CDR3, the DNA is TGTGCCAGCAGCCACCGGGACAGGGGCGATGAGCAGTTCTTC. Residues: CASSHRDRGDEQFF.